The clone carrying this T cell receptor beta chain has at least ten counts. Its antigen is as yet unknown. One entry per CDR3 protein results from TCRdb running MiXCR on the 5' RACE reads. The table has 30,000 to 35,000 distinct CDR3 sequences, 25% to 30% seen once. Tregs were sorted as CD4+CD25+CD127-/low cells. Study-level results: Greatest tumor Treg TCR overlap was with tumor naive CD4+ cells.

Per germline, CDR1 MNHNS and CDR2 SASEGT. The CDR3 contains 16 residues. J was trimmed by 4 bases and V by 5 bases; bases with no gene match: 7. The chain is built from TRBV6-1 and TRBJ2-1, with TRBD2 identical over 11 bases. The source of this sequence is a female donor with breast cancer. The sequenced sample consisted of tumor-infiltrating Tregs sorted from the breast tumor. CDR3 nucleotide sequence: TGTGCCAGCAGTCGAGCTAGCGGGGGGAAGTACAATGAGCAGTTCTTC. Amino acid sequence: CASSRASGGKYNEQFF.